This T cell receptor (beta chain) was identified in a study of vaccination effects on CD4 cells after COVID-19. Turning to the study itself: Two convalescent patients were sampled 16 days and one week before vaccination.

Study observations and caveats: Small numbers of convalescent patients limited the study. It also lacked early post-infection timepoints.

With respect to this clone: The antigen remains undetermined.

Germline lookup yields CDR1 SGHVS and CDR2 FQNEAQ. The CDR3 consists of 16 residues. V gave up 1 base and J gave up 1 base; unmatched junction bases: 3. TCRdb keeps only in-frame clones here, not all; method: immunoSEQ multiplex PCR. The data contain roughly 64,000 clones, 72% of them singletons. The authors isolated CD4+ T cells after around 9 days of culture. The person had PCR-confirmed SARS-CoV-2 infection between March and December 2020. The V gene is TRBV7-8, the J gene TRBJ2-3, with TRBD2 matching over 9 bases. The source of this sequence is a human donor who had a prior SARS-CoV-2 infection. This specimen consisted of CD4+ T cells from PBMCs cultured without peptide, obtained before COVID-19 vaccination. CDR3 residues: CASSLGPSGGTDTQYF. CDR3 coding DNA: TGTGCCAGCAGCTTAGGTCCTAGCGGGGGCACAGATACGCAGTATTTT.